These 31 T cell receptor beta chains originate from one sample sequenced in a study of cytomegalovirus exposure and HLA in healthy donors (dated by TCRdb to about 2017). Library creation used the immunoSEQ multiplex PCR assay. For the multiplex PCR, a mixture combining 60 forward primers for TCR Vbeta segments and 13 reverse primers for TCR Jbeta segments was used. TCRdb provides this immuneACCESS table in a form limited to in-frame rearrangements. Some clones are lacking; in checked studies, under half of them reflect an unresolved V gene, and why the rest are absent is not known. Present in this sample are around 150,000 clones, 75% to 90% of which were seen just once. In total, the top ten clones hold around 5% of the sample. Sequencing was performed on PBMCs. Every receptor here comes from a man aged 25-40 years in good health and CMV-seronegative.

With regard to this clone: This sample includes further DNA sequences coding for the same CDR3. V gene TRBV10-3 combines with J gene TRBJ1-2; D may be TRBD1 (5 bases). The germline gives CDR1 ENHRY, CDR2 SYGVKD. The ends were cut back, 6 bases at V and 6 bases at J, with 14 bases in the middle. CDR3 length equals 13 residues. Written as DNA, the CDR3 is TGTGCCATCAGCGAGGGGACTGGGAATGGCTACACCTTC. Amino acids: CAISEGTGNGYTF.

The chain links TRBV2 to TRBJ2-5, with 7 nucleotides matching TRBD1. This CDR3 is built from 14 residues. The germline gives CDR1 SNHLY, CDR2 FYNNEI. After removal of 4 bases from V and 12 bases from J, the junction contained 14 bases not matched to a gene. The CDR3 region has the DNA TGTGCCAGCAGTGTCTCGGACAGGAAAAACTATAAGTACTTC. Its translation: CASSVSDRKNYKYF.

The V gene is TRBV30, the J gene TRBJ1-4; a possible D gene is TRBD1 (6 bases). CDR3 size: 13 residues. Trimming took 8 bases from V and 8 from J, leaving 18 bases between them. Germline-derived CDR1 and CDR2 are GTSNPN and SVGIG (reference sequence). The CDR3 DNA reads as TGTGCCCTCTCTCCAGGGGTAGGGGAAAAACTGTTTTTT. Translated: CALSPGVGEKLFF.

This chain uses TRBV5-1 with TRBJ2-1, with 12 bases that match TRBD2. With 0 bases clipped from V and 5 bases from J, the junction kept 3 bases outside the gene matches. Germline V CDR1 and CDR2: SGHRS, YFSETQ. The CDR3 loop spans 16 amino acids. The CDR3 nucleotides are TGCGCCAGCAGCTTGGCGGGACTAGCGGGTCACAATGAGCAGTTCTTC. Its protein is CASSLAGLAGHNEQFF.

This chain joins TRBV4-1 and TRBJ2-7; TRBD1 is a possible D gene (6 bases). CDR1 MGHRA and CDR2 YSYEKL come from the germline V gene. The CDR3 loop spans 14 amino acids. V was pared by 1 base and J by 0 bases, with 7 bases between. DNA for the CDR3: TGCGCCAGCAGCCAAGGGGACACCTCCTACGAGCAGTACTTC. As protein: CASSQGDTSYEQYF.

The rearrangement joins TRBV6-6 to TRBJ1-1; D is unresolved. The ends were cut back, 2 bases at V and 0 bases at J, with 7 bases in the middle. Germline values: CDR1 MNHNY, CDR2 SVGAGI (reference sequence). This CDR3 is 14 amino acids long. Here the CDR3 DNA reads TGTGCCAGCAGTTACGGGAGTATGAACACTGAAGCTTTCTTT. Its protein product is CASSYGSMNTEAFF.

This clone was picked up one time. The chain couples TRBV11-2 to TRBJ1-2; 12 bases align to TRBD1. The V segment lost 1 base and the J segment 7 bases; nucleotides outside the gene matches: 7. The germline gives CDR1 SGHAT, CDR2 FQNNGV. CDR3 length: 16 amino acids. The CDR3 nucleotides are TGTGCCAGCAGCTTAGTATGGGGACAGGGGGCCCTTGGCTACACCTTC. This translates into CASSLVWGQGALGYTF.

This clone was counted between two and nine times. This rearrangement joins TRBV5-1 to TRBJ2-7; D is perhaps TRBD2 (6 bases). CDR1 is SGHRS and CDR2 is YFSETQ in the germline V gene. This CDR3 is 12 amino acids long. The V end was cut by 4 bases, the J end by 6 bases, with 11 bases between. The CDR3 DNA reads TGCGCCAGCAGCGGGGACTTGGGCGAGCAGTACTTC. Its protein is CASSGDLGEQYF.

The rearrangement links TRBV27 to TRBJ1-2; 9 nucleotides align to TRBD1. In germline, CDR1 is MNHEY, CDR2 SMNVEV (reference sequence). CDR3 length: 15 residues. With V trimmed by 4 bases and J by 0 bases, 3 bases remained unmatched. CDR3 nucleotide sequence: TGTGCCAGCAGTTCCAGGACAGGGGCTAACTATGGCTACACCTTC. Its translation: CASSSRTGANYGYTF.

The J gene is TRBJ1-5, the V gene TRBV6-6, with 8 bases aligning to TRBD1. The CDR3 is 15 residues long. The germline gives CDR1 MNHNY, CDR2 SVGAGI (reference sequence). The ends lost 6 bases at V and 7 bases at J; junction bases unmatched: 11. The CDR3: CASSYSGQGDQPQHF. The CDR3 DNA reads as TGTGCCAGCAGCTATTCCGGACAGGGTGACCAGCCCCAGCATTTT.

The chain has TRBV6-1 and TRBJ2-7; TRBD2 matches at 7 bases. V gave up 8 bases and J gave up 3 bases; unmatched junction bases: 10. Germline V CDR1 and CDR2: MNHNS, SASEGT. The CDR3 length is 14 residues. The CDR3 here is CASRREGGDYEQYF. In DNA, the CDR3 is TGTGCCAGCCGTAGGGAGGGTGGAGACTACGAGCAGTACTTC.

V usage is TRBV10-2 and J usage is TRBJ2-1, with 10 bases aligning to TRBD2. V shed 10 bases and J 7 bases; nucleotides not matched to a gene: 7. This CDR3 is built from 13 residues. Germline V gene lookup returns CDR1 WSHSY and CDR2 SAAADI. The CDR3 reads CATLGLAVNEQFF. Written as DNA, the CDR3 is TGCGCCACCTTAGGACTAGCGGTAAATGAGCAGTTCTTC.

The chain links TRBV5-6 to TRBJ1-4; D remains ambiguous. Trimming took 0 bases from V and 5 from J, leaving 5 bases between them. There are 13 residues in the CDR3. Germline CDR1 SGHDT, CDR2 YYEEEE. The CDR3 DNA is TGTGCCAGCAGCTTGGGGAGAAATGAAAAACTGTTTTTT. Its translation: CASSLGRNEKLFF.

This sequence joins TRBV7-3 and TRBJ2-2; 7 nucleotides line up with TRBD1. The CDR3 contains 16 residues. V shed 2 bases and J 5 bases; nucleotides not matched to a gene: 8. From germline, CDR1 is SGHTA and CDR2 FQGTGA. The CDR3 sequence: CASSLATGVETGELFF. In nucleotides, the CDR3 is TGTGCCAGCAGCTTAGCCACAGGGGTTGAAACCGGGGAGCTGTTTTTT.

This clone has a single count. The chain couples TRBV5-8 to TRBJ2-7, with TRBD1 matching 9 bases. Germline CDR1 SGHTS, CDR2 YDEGEE. This CDR3 contains 15 residues. The V segment lost 4 bases and the J segment 6 bases; nucleotides outside the gene matches: 11. CDR3 region: CASSPWDREAGEQYF. The DNA of the CDR3 is TGTGCCAGCAGCCCATGGGACAGGGAGGCTGGCGAGCAGTACTTC.

With regard to this clone: The germline gene is not matched at one end of the junction; a read error may be the cause. The chain combines TRBV19 with TRBJ1-1; D possibly corresponds to TRBD1 (5 bases). Germline V CDR1 and CDR2: LNHDA, SQIVND (reference sequence). This CDR3 spans 14 amino acids. The CDR3 DNA is TGTGCCAGCGCACCCGGGACTGTGAACATTGAAGCTTTCTTT. This encodes CASAPGTVNIEAFF.

V gene TRBV11-3 combines with J gene TRBJ2-1, with 12 bases fitting TRBD1. V gave up 4 bases and J gave up 9 bases; unmatched junction bases: 7. The CDR3 consists of 15 residues. Germline CDR1 reads SGHNT; CDR2 reads YENEEA. The CDR3 sequence: CASSSAGTGGGEQFF. Here the CDR3 DNA reads TGTGCCAGCAGCTCTGCCGGGACAGGGGGCGGTGAGCAGTTCTTC. The full variable domain, its missing parts supplied by reference TRBV11-3 and TRBJ2-1, is EAGVVQSPRYKIIEKKQPVAFWCNPISGHNTLYWYLQNLGQGPELLIRYENEEAVDDSQLPKDRFSAERLKGVDSTLKIQPAELGDSAVYLCASSSAGTGGGEQFFGPGTRLTVL.

The rearrangement joins TRBV6-1 to TRBJ1-5; possibly TRBD1 for D (5 bases). The V gene lost 2 bases and the J gene lost 5 bases, with 13 bases spanning the gap. CDR3 size: 15 residues. The germline CDR1 and CDR2 sequences are MNHNS and SASEGT. The CDR3 region has the DNA TGTGCCAGCAGTGAATGGCGGGGACTGGATCAGCCCCAGCATTTT. Its translation: CASSEWRGLDQPQHF.

V and J are TRBV5-1 and TRBJ2-7, with 7 bases aligning to TRBD2. This CDR3 spans 18 amino acids. V was pared by 3 bases and J by 2 bases, with 17 bases of the junction left unmatched. CDR1 is SGHRS and CDR2 is YFSETQ in the germline V gene. CDR3 loop: CASSYGRSTPLTPYEQYF. The CDR3 nucleotides are TGCGCCAGCAGCTACGGGAGGTCGACTCCCCTCACGCCCTACGAGCAGTACTTC. Based on the CDR3 plus reference TRBV5-1 and TRBJ2-7, the full variable domain is KAGVTQTPRYLIKTRGQQVTLSCSPISGHRSVSWYQQTPGQGLQFLFEYFSETQRNKGNFPGRFSGRQFSNSRSEMNVSTLELGDSALYLCASSYGRSTPLTPYEQYFGPGTRLTVT.

The chain recombines TRBV10-1 with TRBJ2-2; D is ambiguous. Germline V CDR1 and CDR2: WNHNN, SYGVQD (reference sequence). V was pared by 4 bases and J by 3 bases, with 3 bases between. This CDR3 has 12 residues. The CDR3 region is CASSGHTGELFF. The CDR3 nucleotides read TGCGCCAGCAGTGGGCACACCGGGGAGCTGTTTTTT.

Concerning this clone: Different DNA sequences within this sample yield the same CDR3. This chain links TRBV9 with TRBJ2-2; no definite D call. Per the germline V gene, CDR1 is SGDLS and CDR2 is YYNGEE. Trimming cost V 0 bases and J 5 bases, with 8 bases left between them. This CDR3 spans 14 amino acids. The CDR3 DNA is TGTGCCAGCAGCGTAGTCTCCGGTACCGGGGAGCTGTTTTTT. This translates into CASSVVSGTGELFF.

A word on this clone: A read error may account for a junction end that differs from germline. This chain links TRBV7-9 with TRBJ1-4; perhaps TRBD1 as D (6 bases). CDR1 is SEHNR, CDR2 FQNEAQ, per germline (reference sequence). CDR3 length: 15 residues. The CDR3 spells CSSSLDNRENEKLFF. The CDR3 nucleotides are TGTTCCAGCAGCTTAGATAACAGGGAAAATGAAAAACTGTTTTTT.

The chain is built from TRBV28 and TRBJ2-7; D possibly corresponds to TRBD2 (6 bases). Germline loops: CDR1 MDHEN, CDR2 SYDVKM. CDR3 size: 15 residues. Trimming shortened V by 5 bases and J by 3 bases, and 17 bases separated the two germline ends. CDR3 loop: CASSGRYGGLYEQYF. As DNA, the CDR3 is TGTGCCAGCAGTGGCCGTTATGGGGGACTCTACGAGCAGTACTTC.

The rearrangement joins TRBV19 to TRBJ2-1; D possibly corresponds to TRBD1 (6 bases). The CDR3 extends over 14 amino acids. Germline V lookup: CDR1 LNHDA, CDR2 SQIVND (reference sequence). Trimming removed 1 base from V and 10 bases from J, with 14 bases in between. CDR3 DNA: TGTGCCAGTAGTATAGTGGGCCCCGGGACAGAGCAGTTCTTC. Its protein product is CASSIVGPGTEQFF. Complete variable domain (other parts from reference TRBV19 and TRBJ2-1): DGGITQSPKYLFRKEGQNVTLSCEQNLNHDAMYWYRQDPGQGLRLIYYSQIVNDFQKGDIAEGYSVSREKKESFPLTVTSAQKNPTAFYLCASSIVGPGTEQFFGPGTRLTVL.

The gene calls are TRBV6-5 and TRBJ2-2; TRBD2 might be the D (5 bases). The CDR3 has 15 amino acids. V was trimmed by 2 bases and J by 2 bases, leaving 9 bases between them. Germline loops: CDR1 MNHEY, CDR2 SVGAGI. This CDR3 is CASSYERSNTGELFF. The CDR3 DNA reads as TGTGCCAGCAGTTACGAGCGGTCCAACACCGGGGAGCTGTTTTTT.

CDR3 sequence reads: CASSLGTGGEKLFF. CDR3 in DNA: TGTGCCAGCAGCTTAGGTACGGGTGGAGAAAAACTGTTTTTT. The chain joins TRBV7-9 to TRBJ1-4, with D unclear. Looked up from germline, CDR1 is SEHNR and CDR2 is FQNEAQ (reference sequence). The CDR3 contains 14 residues. V was clipped by 1 base and J by 8 bases, with 11 bases between them.

The CDR3 loop reads CASSKKEFQRAYNEQFF. CDR3 nucleotides: TGTGCCAGCAGCAAAAAGGAATTCCAGCGGGCATACAATGAGCAGTTCTTC. The V call is TRBV21-1, the J call TRBJ2-1; TRBD2, the table's D call, was not compared with the DNA. TRBV21-1 is a documented pseudogene. This CDR3 region has 17 residues.

The chain couples TRBV27 to TRBJ1-2, with D tentatively TRBD1 (5 bases). The ends were cut back, 7 bases at V and 5 bases at J, with 8 bases in the middle. The germline gives CDR1 MNHEY, CDR2 SMNVEV (reference sequence). The CDR3 spans 11 residues. The CDR3 is CASTSGYGYTF. The CDR3 DNA sequence: TGTGCCAGCACCTCAGGGTATGGCTACACCTTC.

The V and J genes are TRBV11-1 and TRBJ2-3; 10 nucleotides align to TRBD2. Germline loops: CDR1 SGHAT, CDR2 FQDESV (reference sequence). V trimming: 1 base; J trimming: 2 bases; junction bases outside the gene matches: 3. The CDR3 spans 16 residues. The CDR3 DNA is TGTGCCAGCAGCTTAGTAGCGGGAGGCCTCACAGATACGCAGTATTTT. It specifies CASSLVAGGLTDTQYF.

There are a few counts of this clone. This rearrangement joins TRBV13 to TRBJ2-7; TRBD1 matches at 7 bases. In germline, CDR1 is PRHDT, CDR2 FYEKMQ (reference sequence). This CDR3 has 15 residues. Losses at the gene ends were 0 bases for V and 2 bases for J; bases not matched to a gene: 4. In DNA, the CDR3 is TGTGCCAGCAGCTTAGGCAGGGGGTCGGCCTACGAGCAGTACTTC. Translated, it gives CASSLGRGSAYEQYF.

The rearrangement joins TRBV5-1 to TRBJ2-2; 7 bases map to TRBD2. After removal of 2 bases from V and 0 bases from J, the junction contained 1 base not matched to a gene. Germline V CDR1 and CDR2: SGHRS, YFSETQ. The CDR3 is 15 amino acids. CDR3: CASSFTSANTGELFF. In DNA, the CDR3 is TGCGCCAGCAGCTTCACTAGCGCGAACACCGGGGAGCTGTTTTTT. Complete variable domain (other parts from reference TRBV5-1 and TRBJ2-2): KAGVTQTPRYLIKTRGQQVTLSCSPISGHRSVSWYQQTPGQGLQFLFEYFSETQRNKGNFPGRFSGRQFSNSRSEMNVSTLELGDSALYLCASSFTSANTGELFFGEGSRLTVL.